The sample holds a few counts of the clone carrying this T cell receptor (beta chain). Its specificity is not known. The data derive from a study of response to subunit inactivated influenza vaccine. The ends were cut back, 2 bases at V and 10 bases at J, with 15 bases in the middle. The CDR3 has 14 amino acids. CDR1 is KGHSH and CDR2 is LQKENI in the germline V gene. TCRdb ran MiXCR on the RT-PCR reads and lists one entry per CDR3 protein. The profile shows about 650,000 distinct CDR3 sequences, 15% to 17% of them singletons. Study-wide findings and caveats: Authors suggested that a seasonal influenza vaccination recruits few new T cells each time.

The receptor comes from a man aged 50 to 60 who received an inactivated influenza vaccine. The chain links TRBV18 to TRBJ2-1, with D tentatively TRBD2 (6 bases). The source material was PBMCs from blood, sampled roughly 12 days after vaccination. The CDR3 is CASSPNTGVDEQFF. The DNA of the CDR3 is TGTGCCAGCTCACCAAACACGGGGGTGGACGAGCAGTTCTTC.